This is a list of T cell receptor beta chains from one sample in a study of spatial heterogeneity in lung cancer. TCRdb redid the calling of the 5' RACE reads with MiXCR, one entry per CDR3 protein. Of 35,000 to 45,000 distinct CDR3 sequences in the sample, over 6.5% were seen once. The sequences come from PBMCs, collected at follow-up. Receptor source: a male donor with early-stage non-small cell lung cancer. The CDR3 runs from the conserved cysteine through the conserved F or W. A D gene is named only where the DNA matches it firmly. A clone size is listed for some rows: how often the clone was seen (once, few, many), or a class if it is expanded.

j_gene: TRBJ1-5; abundance: many; v_gene: TRBV20-1; d_gene: NA; CDR3aa: CSARKQPQHF; CDR3nt: TGCAGTGCGAGGAAACAGCCCCAGCATTTT
j_gene: TRBJ1-5; abundance: many; v_gene: TRBV19; d_gene: NA; CDR3aa: CVSDPDSNQPQHF; CDR3nt: TGTGTCTCTGACCCTGATAGCAATCAGCCCCAGCATTTT
j_gene: TRBJ2-7; abundance: many; v_gene: TRBV20-1; d_gene: NA; CDR3aa: CSARASGGTGIEQYF; CDR3nt: TGCAGTGCTAGGGCCTCGGGAGGGACAGGGATCGAGCAGTACTTC
j_gene: TRBJ2-3; abundance: many; v_gene: TRBV10-3; d_gene: TRBD1; CDR3aa: CAISAGTVQTDTQYF; CDR3nt: TGTGCCATCAGTGCCGGGACAGTCCAGACAGATACGCAGTATTTT
j_gene: TRBJ2-7; abundance: many; v_gene: TRBV7-9; d_gene: TRBD1; CDR3aa: CASRPGQGPYEQYF; CDR3nt: TGTGCCAGCAGACCGGGACAGGGACCCTACGAGCAGTACTTC
j_gene: TRBJ2-2; abundance: many; v_gene: TRBV5-1; d_gene: NA; CDR3aa: CASSLDWGTGELFF; CDR3nt: TGCGCCAGCAGCTTGGACTGGGGCACCGGGGAGCTGTTTTTT
j_gene: TRBJ1-5; abundance: many; v_gene: TRBV27; d_gene: NA; CDR3aa: CASGVTNQPQHF; CDR3nt: TGTGCCAGCGGGGTCACCAATCAGCCCCAGCATTTT
j_gene: TRBJ2-7; abundance: many; v_gene: TRBV12-3/TRBV12-4; d_gene: NA; CDR3aa: CASSLSSTGRSYEQYF; CDR3nt: TGTGCCAGCAGTTTATCCTCGACAGGGAGGTCCTACGAGCAGTACTTC
j_gene: TRBJ1-5; abundance: many; v_gene: TRBV7-9; d_gene: TRBD1; CDR3aa: CASSSRQGNQPQHF; CDR3nt: TGTGCCAGCAGCTCCCGACAGGGTAATCAGCCCCAGCATTTT
j_gene: TRBJ1-2; abundance: many; v_gene: TRBV4-2; d_gene: NA; CDR3aa: CASSQGDRTRYGYTF; CDR3nt: TGTGCCAGCAGCCAAGGGGACCGCACCCGATATGGCTACACCTTC
j_gene: TRBJ2-1; abundance: many; v_gene: TRBV10-1; d_gene: TRBD2; CDR3aa: CASSPAGGRNEQFF; CDR3nt: TGCGCCAGCAGCCCAGCGGGGGGTCGGAATGAGCAGTTCTTC
j_gene: TRBJ2-1; abundance: many; v_gene: TRBV12-3/TRBV12-4; d_gene: NA; CDR3aa: CASSFSSYNEQFF; CDR3nt: TGTGCCAGCAGTTTTAGTTCGTACAATGAGCAGTTCTTC
j_gene: TRBJ2-2; abundance: many; v_gene: TRBV10-1; d_gene: TRBD2; CDR3aa: CASSAGTSGGTGELFF; CDR3nt: TGCGCCAGCAGTGCCGGGACTAGCGGGGGGACCGGGGAGCTGTTTTTT
j_gene: TRBJ1-1; abundance: many; v_gene: TRBV6-2/TRBV6-3; d_gene: NA; CDR3aa: CASSYVQGRTEAFF; CDR3nt: TGTGCCAGCAGTTACGTTCAGGGACGGACTGAAGCTTTCTTT
j_gene: TRBJ2-7; abundance: many; v_gene: TRBV20-1; d_gene: NA; CDR3aa: CSARGYWGLSYEQYF; CDR3nt: TGCAGTGCTAGAGGGTATTGGGGTCTCTCCTACGAGCAGTACTTC
j_gene: TRBJ2-1; abundance: NA; v_gene: TRBV19; d_gene: TRBD2; CDR3aa: CASTPGRTSGGNWNNEQFF; CDR3nt: TGTGCCAGTACACCGGGAAGGACTAGCGGGGGGAATTGGAACAATGAGCAGTTCTTC
j_gene: TRBJ2-5; abundance: many; v_gene: TRBV9; d_gene: TRBD2; CDR3aa: CASSPPRGGSETQYF; CDR3nt: TGTGCCAGCAGCCCTCCCCGGGGAGGGTCGGAGACCCAGTACTTC
j_gene: TRBJ1-2; abundance: many; v_gene: TRBV5-6; d_gene: NA; CDR3aa: CASSLGAPVSSYGYTF; CDR3nt: TGTGCCAGCAGCTTGGGAGCCCCCGTGAGTAGCTATGGCTACACCTTC
j_gene: TRBJ2-5; abundance: many; v_gene: TRBV6-6; d_gene: NA; CDR3aa: CASSLTGLSETQYF; CDR3nt: TGTGCCAGCAGCCTTACAGGATTATCAGAGACCCAGTACTTC
j_gene: TRBJ2-3; abundance: few; v_gene: TRBV7-3; d_gene: NA; CDR3aa: CASSARGTDTQYF; CDR3nt: TGTGCCAGCAGCGCAAGGGGCACAGATACGCAGTATTTT
j_gene: TRBJ2-3; abundance: many; v_gene: TRBV18; d_gene: NA; CDR3aa: CASSPPRVADTDTQYF; CDR3nt: TGTGCCAGCTCACCGCCACGCGTCGCGGACACAGATACGCAGTATTTT
j_gene: TRBJ1-4; abundance: many; v_gene: TRBV6-1; d_gene: NA; CDR3aa: CASSEGRQIREKLFF; CDR3nt: TGTGCCAGCAGTGAGGGACGACAGATTAGGGAAAAACTGTTTTTT
j_gene: TRBJ1-1; abundance: many; v_gene: TRBV28; d_gene: NA; CDR3aa: CASSSPDGAEAFF; CDR3nt: TGTGCCAGCAGTTCCCCGGACGGAGCTGAAGCTTTCTTT
j_gene: TRBJ1-6; abundance: many; v_gene: TRBV7-9; d_gene: TRBD1; CDR3aa: CASSWDRGSNSPLHF; CDR3nt: TGTGCCAGCAGCTGGGACAGGGGTAGTAATTCACCCCTCCACTTT
j_gene: TRBJ2-7; abundance: many; v_gene: TRBV6-6; d_gene: TRBD1; CDR3aa: CASSYGETGGEEQYF; CDR3nt: TGTGCCAGCAGTTACGGGGAGACAGGGGGCGAAGAGCAGTACTTC
j_gene: TRBJ2-7; abundance: many; v_gene: TRBV6-6; d_gene: NA; CDR3aa: CASNRDNSYEQYF; CDR3nt: TGTGCCAGCAACCGGGACAACTCCTACGAGCAGTACTTC
j_gene: TRBJ2-1; abundance: many; v_gene: TRBV20-1; d_gene: NA; CDR3aa: CSARDKTSYNEQFF; CDR3nt: TGCAGTGCTAGAGACAAGACCTCCTACAATGAGCAGTTCTTC
j_gene: TRBJ1-2; abundance: many; v_gene: TRBV7-2; d_gene: NA; CDR3aa: CASSFQWGHGYTF; CDR3nt: TGTGCCAGCAGCTTCCAATGGGGACATGGCTACACCTTC
j_gene: TRBJ2-7; abundance: many; v_gene: TRBV27; d_gene: NA; CDR3aa: CASRRGQGGLSYEQYF; CDR3nt: TGTGCCAGCAGGCGAGGCCAGGGGGGGCTTTCCTACGAGCAGTACTTC
j_gene: TRBJ2-2; abundance: many; v_gene: TRBV7-3; d_gene: TRBD2; CDR3aa: CASSSGLATASNTGELFF; CDR3nt: TGTGCCAGCAGCTCCGGACTAGCGACCGCTTCGAACACCGGGGAGCTGTTTTTT
j_gene: TRBJ2-1; abundance: NA; v_gene: TRBV6-2/TRBV6-3; d_gene: TRBD1; CDR3aa: CASSRQGHEQFF; CDR3nt: TGTGCCAGCAGTAGACAGGGCCATGAGCAGTTCTTC
j_gene: TRBJ2-7; abundance: many; v_gene: TRBV5-6; d_gene: NA; CDR3aa: CASSLPGQTSYEQYF; CDR3nt: TGTGCCAGCAGCTTGCCGGGGCAAACCTCCTACGAGCAGTACTTC
j_gene: TRBJ1-1; abundance: many; v_gene: TRBV19; d_gene: TRBD1; CDR3aa: CASSSLQGAGMNTEAFF; CDR3nt: TGTGCCAGTAGTAGCCTACAGGGGGCTGGGATGAACACTGAAGCTTTCTTT
j_gene: TRBJ2-2; abundance: many; v_gene: TRBV6-2/TRBV6-3; d_gene: NA; CDR3aa: CASSYQSGTGELFF; CDR3nt: TGTGCCAGCAGTTACCAATCGGGCACCGGGGAGCTGTTTTTT
j_gene: TRBJ2-7; abundance: many; v_gene: TRBV20-1; d_gene: TRBD2; CDR3aa: CSARKPGLAGREQYF; CDR3nt: TGCAGTGCTAGAAAACCGGGACTAGCGGGGAGGGAGCAGTACTTC
j_gene: TRBJ1-1; abundance: many; v_gene: TRBV7-9; d_gene: NA; CDR3aa: CASSLTGEAFF; CDR3nt: TGTGCCAGCAGCTTAACCGGTGAAGCTTTCTTT
j_gene: TRBJ2-2; abundance: many; v_gene: TRBV5-6; d_gene: NA; CDR3aa: CASNRGGELFF; CDR3nt: TGTGCCAGCAACCGGGGCGGGGAGCTGTTTTTT
j_gene: TRBJ1-1; abundance: many; v_gene: TRBV12-3/TRBV12-4; d_gene: NA; CDR3aa: CASSLTSNTEAFF; CDR3nt: TGTGCCAGCAGTTTAACATCGAACACTGAAGCTTTCTTT
j_gene: TRBJ1-1; abundance: many; v_gene: TRBV20-1; d_gene: TRBD1; CDR3aa: CSARGEGGQGTEAFF; CDR3nt: TGCAGTGCTAGAGGGGAAGGGGGCCAGGGCACTGAAGCTTTCTTT
j_gene: TRBJ1-1; abundance: many; v_gene: TRBV4-2; d_gene: TRBD1; CDR3aa: CASSQEDRAYTEAFF; CDR3nt: TGTGCCAGCAGCCAGGAGGACAGGGCCTACACTGAAGCTTTCTTT
j_gene: TRBJ2-7; abundance: many; v_gene: TRBV18; d_gene: NA; CDR3aa: CASSPPYSRVRVEQYF; CDR3nt: TGTGCCAGCTCACCACCGTATAGCAGGGTAAGGGTCGAGCAGTACTTC
j_gene: TRBJ2-2; abundance: many; v_gene: TRBV7-3; d_gene: NA; CDR3aa: CASSLTQPGELFF; CDR3nt: TGTGCCAGCAGCTTAACTCAGCCCGGGGAGCTGTTTTTT
j_gene: TRBJ2-1; abundance: many; v_gene: TRBV6-1; d_gene: NA; CDR3aa: CASSAVPLGDNEQFF; CDR3nt: TGTGCCAGCAGTGCAGTACCCCTAGGGGACAATGAGCAGTTCTTC
j_gene: TRBJ2-7; abundance: many; v_gene: TRBV10-2; d_gene: NA; CDR3aa: CASSESGGDYEQYF; CDR3nt: TGCGCCAGCAGTGAGTCAGGAGGGGACTACGAGCAGTACTTC
j_gene: TRBJ2-3; abundance: many; v_gene: TRBV20-1; d_gene: TRBD2; CDR3aa: CSARVAGLDVYTQYF; CDR3nt: TGCAGTGCTAGAGTAGCGGGACTAGATGTGTATACGCAGTATTTT
j_gene: TRBJ2-5; abundance: NA; v_gene: TRBV24-1; d_gene: TRBD1; CDR3aa: CATSDNRGAQETQYF; CDR3nt: TGTGCCACCAGTGATAACAGGGGCGCACAAGAGACCCAGTACTTC
j_gene: TRBJ2-3; abundance: many; v_gene: TRBV11-2; d_gene: TRBD1; CDR3aa: CASSLLGGLDTQYF; CDR3nt: TGTGCCAGCAGCCTGCTAGGGGGCTTGGATACGCAGTATTTT
j_gene: TRBJ1-1; abundance: many; v_gene: TRBV3-1; d_gene: TRBD1; CDR3aa: CASSQRDRGLVGTEAFF; CDR3nt: TGTGCCAGCAGCCAACGGGACAGGGGGCTAGTAGGGACTGAAGCTTTCTTT
j_gene: TRBJ2-5; abundance: many; v_gene: TRBV7-2; d_gene: TRBD1; CDR3aa: CASSIQTGGAETQYF; CDR3nt: TGTGCCAGCAGCATACAAACAGGGGGCGCGGAGACCCAGTACTTC
j_gene: TRBJ1-4; abundance: many; v_gene: TRBV7-9; d_gene: NA; CDR3aa: CASSFYYGQIEKLFF; CDR3nt: TGTGCCAGCAGCTTCTACTATGGACAGATTGAAAAACTGTTTTTT
j_gene: TRBJ1-2; abundance: many; v_gene: TRBV11-1; d_gene: NA; CDR3aa: CASSVGGATKDGYTF; CDR3nt: TGTGCCAGCAGCGTCGGCGGGGCAACTAAAGATGGCTACACCTTC
j_gene: TRBJ1-1; abundance: medium-sized; v_gene: TRBV10-3; d_gene: TRBD1; CDR3aa: CAISQGAPTEAFF; CDR3nt: TGTGCCATTTCACAGGGGGCGCCGACTGAAGCTTTCTTT